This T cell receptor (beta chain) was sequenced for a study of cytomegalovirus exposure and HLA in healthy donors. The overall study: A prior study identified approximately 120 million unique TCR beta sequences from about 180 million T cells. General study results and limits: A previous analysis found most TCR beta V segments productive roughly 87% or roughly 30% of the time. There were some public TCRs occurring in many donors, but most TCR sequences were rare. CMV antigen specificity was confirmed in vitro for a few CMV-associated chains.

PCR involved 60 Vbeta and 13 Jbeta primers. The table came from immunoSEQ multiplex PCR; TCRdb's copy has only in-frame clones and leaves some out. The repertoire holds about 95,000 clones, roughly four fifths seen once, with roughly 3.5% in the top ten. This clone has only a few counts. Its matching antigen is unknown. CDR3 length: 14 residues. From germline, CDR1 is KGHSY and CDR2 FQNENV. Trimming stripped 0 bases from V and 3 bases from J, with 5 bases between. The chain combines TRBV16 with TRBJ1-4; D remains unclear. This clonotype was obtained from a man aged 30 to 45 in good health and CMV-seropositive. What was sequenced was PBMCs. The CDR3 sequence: CASSQSSANEKLFF. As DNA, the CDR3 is TGTGCCAGCAGCCAATCGTCCGCTAATGAAAAACTGTTTTTT.